These T cell receptor beta chains were read from a single sample in a study of cytomegalovirus exposure and HLA in healthy donors. The table came from immunoSEQ multiplex PCR; TCRdb's copy has only in-frame clones and leaves some out. This table holds around 79,000 clones, 73% found once. The sample consisted of PBMCs. The receptors derive from a woman aged 40 to 55 in good health and CMV-seropositive. CDR3s include the opening cysteine and the closing phenylalanine or tryptophan. Each record gives: clone size, J gene, V gene, D gene, CDR3 protein, CDR3 DNA. D genes are given only for firm matches. Clone size, where shown, is once, few, many, or a class for clones that have expanded.

abundance: -; j_gene: TRBJ1-2; v_gene: TRBV5-1; d_gene: TRBD1; CDR3aa: CASSLTGGGYTF; CDR3nt: TGCGCCAGCAGCTTGACAGGGGGCGGCTACACCTTC
abundance: -; j_gene: TRBJ2-1; v_gene: TRBV15; d_gene: TRBD2; CDR3aa: CATSRVAGEQFF; CDR3nt: TGTGCCACCAGCAGAGTAGCGGGTGAGCAGTTCTTC
abundance: -; j_gene: TRBJ1-2; v_gene: TRBV27; d_gene: TRBD1; CDR3aa: CASRSQGNYGYTF; CDR3nt: TGTGCCAGCAGATCACAGGGGAACTATGGCTACACCTTC
abundance: few; j_gene: TRBJ2-7; v_gene: TRBV7-6; d_gene: -; CDR3aa: CASSLGGGPYEQYF; CDR3nt: TGTGCCAGCAGCTTAGGAGGAGGACCCTACGAGCAGTACTTC
abundance: once; j_gene: TRBJ1-1; v_gene: TRBV2; d_gene: -; CDR3aa: CASTKDRHNTEAFF; CDR3nt: TGTGCCAGCACCAAAGACAGGCACAACACTGAAGCTTTCTTT
abundance: -; j_gene: TRBJ2-6; v_gene: TRBV5-6; d_gene: -; CDR3aa: CASSPGQGANVLTF; CDR3nt: TGTGCCAGCAGCCCCGGACAGGGGGCCAACGTCCTGACTTTC
abundance: -; j_gene: TRBJ2-2; v_gene: TRBV7-9; d_gene: -; CDR3aa: CASSRPGIGRGTGELFF; CDR3nt: TGTGCCAGCAGCCGCCCAGGTATTGGTCGTGGCACCGGGGAGCTGTTTTTT
abundance: -; j_gene: TRBJ1-1; v_gene: TRBV6-5; d_gene: -; CDR3aa: CASILRGRPEAFF; CDR3nt: TGTGCCAGCATTCTAAGGGGCAGGCCTGAAGCTTTCTTT
abundance: -; j_gene: TRBJ2-7; v_gene: TRBV19; d_gene: TRBD2; CDR3aa: CASKDGTSGRDEQYF; CDR3nt: TGTGCCAGTAAGGATGGGACTAGCGGGAGAGATGAGCAGTACTTC
abundance: -; j_gene: TRBJ2-5; v_gene: TRBV13; d_gene: TRBD1; CDR3aa: CASTDRVGETQYF; CDR3nt: TGTGCCAGCACGGACAGGGTCGGGGAGACCCAGTACTTC
abundance: once; j_gene: TRBJ1-6; v_gene: TRBV6-1; d_gene: -; CDR3aa: CASRTGSESPLHF; CDR3nt: TGTGCCAGCAGGACAGGTTCCGAATCACCCCTCCACTTT
abundance: -; j_gene: TRBJ2-3; v_gene: TRBV7-2; d_gene: TRBD2; CDR3aa: CASSLGLAPDTQYF; CDR3nt: TGTGCCAGCAGCTTGGGACTAGCTCCAGATACGCAGTATTTT
abundance: -; j_gene: TRBJ2-7; v_gene: TRBV6-1; d_gene: -; CDR3aa: CASTGARNYEQYF; CDR3nt: TGTGCCAGCACTGGGGCAAGGAACTACGAGCAGTACTTC
abundance: -; j_gene: TRBJ1-1; v_gene: TRBV19; d_gene: TRBD1; CDR3aa: CASSGDRVDKTEAFF; CDR3nt: TGTGCCAGTAGTGGAGACAGGGTTGACAAGACTGAAGCTTTCTTT
abundance: -; j_gene: TRBJ2-5; v_gene: TRBV5-1; d_gene: -; CDR3aa: CASSLARGTQETQYF; CDR3nt: TGCGCCAGCAGCTTGGCCAGGGGCACTCAAGAGACCCAGTACTTC
abundance: few; j_gene: TRBJ2-1; v_gene: TRBV6-1; d_gene: TRBD2; CDR3aa: CASIEAAGGYYNEQFF; CDR3nt: TGTGCCAGCATCGAAGCAGCGGGGGGTTACTACAATGAGCAGTTCTTC
abundance: -; j_gene: TRBJ2-7; v_gene: TRBV18; d_gene: TRBD2; CDR3aa: CASSHGLALDEQYF; CDR3nt: TGTGCCAGCTCACATGGACTAGCTTTGGACGAGCAGTACTTC
abundance: once; j_gene: TRBJ2-7; v_gene: TRBV7-8; d_gene: TRBD2; CDR3aa: CASSPRTSGGYEQYF; CDR3nt: TGTGCCAGCAGCCCCCGGACTAGCGGGGGCTACGAGCAGTACTTC
abundance: -; j_gene: TRBJ2-7; v_gene: TRBV6-5; d_gene: TRBD1; CDR3aa: CASMYTGDYEQYF; CDR3nt: TGTGCCAGCATGTATACAGGGGACTACGAGCAGTACTTC
abundance: few; j_gene: TRBJ1-1; v_gene: TRBV5-6; d_gene: -; CDR3aa: CASSSFRGYTEAFF; CDR3nt: TGTGCCAGCAGCTCCTTCCGGGGTTACACTGAAGCTTTCTTT
abundance: -; j_gene: TRBJ1-1; v_gene: TRBV9; d_gene: -; CDR3aa: CASSPRTANTEAFF; CDR3nt: TGTGCCAGCAGCCCGCGGACAGCGAACACTGAAGCTTTCTTT
abundance: -; j_gene: TRBJ2-7; v_gene: TRBV9; d_gene: TRBD1; CDR3aa: CASSEGVGTDYEQYF; CDR3nt: TGTGCCAGCAGCGAGGGGGTCGGGACAGACTACGAGCAGTACTTC
abundance: -; j_gene: TRBJ1-1; v_gene: TRBV18; d_gene: TRBD1; CDR3aa: CASSRDRGRSEAFF; CDR3nt: TGTGCCAGCTCACGGGACAGAGGAAGGTCTGAAGCTTTCTTT
abundance: -; j_gene: TRBJ2-2; v_gene: TRBV5-1; d_gene: -; CDR3aa: CASTYTGELFF; CDR3nt: TGCGCCAGCACATACACCGGGGAGCTGTTTTTT
abundance: once; j_gene: TRBJ2-1; v_gene: TRBV11-3; d_gene: -; CDR3aa: CASSFPLSEQFF; CDR3nt: TGTGCCAGCAGCTTCCCTCTCAGTGAGCAGTTCTTC
abundance: -; j_gene: TRBJ2-2; v_gene: TRBV5-4; d_gene: TRBD2; CDR3aa: CASSPRTSGSTGELFF; CDR3nt: TGTGCCAGCAGCCCTCGGACTAGCGGGTCAACCGGGGAGCTGTTTTTT
abundance: -; j_gene: TRBJ1-5; v_gene: TRBV29-1; d_gene: TRBD1; CDR3aa: CSVARGNDQPQHF; CDR3nt: TGCAGCGTTGCCAGGGGGAACGATCAGCCCCAGCATTTT
abundance: few; j_gene: TRBJ1-5; v_gene: TRBV7-9; d_gene: TRBD1; CDR3aa: CASSSTGGWGQPQHF; CDR3nt: TGTGCCAGCAGCTCGACAGGGGGCTGGGGACAGCCCCAGCATTTT
abundance: few; j_gene: TRBJ2-3; v_gene: TRBV28; d_gene: TRBD2; CDR3aa: CASQVQRAGVGDTQYF; CDR3nt: TGTGCCAGCCAGGTACAAAGGGCGGGAGTCGGTGATACGCAGTATTTT
abundance: once; j_gene: TRBJ1-1; v_gene: TRBV5-4; d_gene: TRBD1; CDR3aa: CASRPSGGATEAFF; CDR3nt: TGTGCCAGCAGGCCCTCAGGGGGCGCGACTGAAGCTTTCTTT
abundance: -; j_gene: TRBJ2-3; v_gene: TRBV6-5; d_gene: TRBD1; CDR3aa: CASSYSPRQGADTQYF; CDR3nt: TGTGCCAGCAGTTACTCCCCCAGACAGGGGGCAGATACGCAGTATTTT
abundance: few; j_gene: TRBJ1-5; v_gene: TRBV7-2; d_gene: -; CDR3aa: CASSRVGQPQHF; CDR3nt: TGTGCCAGCAGCCGGGTGGGTCAGCCCCAGCATTTT
abundance: -; j_gene: TRBJ1-5; v_gene: TRBV19; d_gene: -; CDR3aa: CASSLPNQPQHF; CDR3nt: TGTGCCAGTAGTCTACCGAATCAGCCCCAGCATTTT
abundance: -; j_gene: TRBJ2-1; v_gene: TRBV7-2; d_gene: TRBD2; CDR3aa: CASSTPQAGDNEQFF; CDR3nt: TGTGCCAGCAGCACCCCTCAAGCGGGGGACAATGAGCAGTTCTTC
abundance: -; j_gene: TRBJ1-2; v_gene: TRBV27; d_gene: TRBD1; CDR3aa: CASSSTGRGYTF; CDR3nt: TGTGCCAGCAGTTCGACAGGGCGCGGCTACACCTTC
abundance: once; j_gene: TRBJ2-3; v_gene: TRBV30; d_gene: -; CDR3aa: CAWSRGSEDTQYF; CDR3nt: TGTGCCTGGAGTAGGGGAAGTGAAGATACGCAGTATTTT